The rows below give T cell receptor beta chains drawn from one sample of a study of shared clonotypes between healthy human individuals. Clones were sequenced by immunoSEQ multiplex PCR, and TCRdb holds only the in-frame ones, with some missing. The sample contains under 1 million clones, 90% to 95% of which appear only once. The sequenced material came from naive CD8+ T cells sorted from blood. Source of these receptors: a man aged 25-45 years in good health. CDR3s include the opening cysteine and the closing phenylalanine or tryptophan. Each record gives: D gene, J gene, clone size, V gene, CDR3 DNA, CDR3 protein. The D gene is left open where the match is weak. Rows may omit the clone size; those that give it use once, few, many or a size class.

d_call: TRBD1; j_call: TRBJ1-5; clone_size: .; v_call: TRBV6-6; cdr3_nt: TGTGCCAGCAGTTTGGACAGGAGCAATCAGCCCCAGCATTTT; cdr3_aa: CASSLDRSNQPQHF
d_call: .; j_call: TRBJ1-2; clone_size: once; v_call: TRBV7-8; cdr3_nt: TGTGCCAGCAGCCACGGACAGCTCTATGGCTACACCTTC; cdr3_aa: CASSHGQLYGYTF
d_call: TRBD1; j_call: TRBJ2-7; clone_size: .; v_call: TRBV28; cdr3_nt: TGTGCCAGCACCGTTTGGGGACAGGGCTACGAGCAGTACTTC; cdr3_aa: CASTVWGQGYEQYF
d_call: TRBD1; j_call: TRBJ2-7; clone_size: .; v_call: TRBV4-3; cdr3_nt: TGCGCCAGCAGCCAAGAAAGTTCGGCCGGGACAGGGATCCACGAGCAGTACTTC; cdr3_aa: CASSQESSAGTGIHEQYF
d_call: .; j_call: TRBJ2-5; clone_size: .; v_call: TRBV30; cdr3_nt: TGTGCCTGGAGTTCTACAGGGTGGGAGACCCAGTACTTC; cdr3_aa: CAWSSTGWETQYF
d_call: .; j_call: TRBJ2-3; clone_size: .; v_call: TRBV27; cdr3_nt: TGTGCCAGCAGTATACTATTCGGCACAGATACGCAGTATTTT; cdr3_aa: CASSILFGTDTQYF
d_call: .; j_call: TRBJ1-2; clone_size: .; v_call: TRBV6-5; cdr3_nt: TGTGCCAGCAGTTACGGGCCCACTAACTATGGCTACACCTTC; cdr3_aa: CASSYGPTNYGYTF
d_call: TRBD2; j_call: TRBJ2-2; clone_size: .; v_call: TRBV27; cdr3_nt: TGTGCCAGCAGTTCCCGGACTAGCGGGAGAACTATAAGCGGGGAGCTGTTTTTT; cdr3_aa: CASSSRTSGRTISGELFF
d_call: .; j_call: TRBJ2-5; clone_size: .; v_call: TRBV7-2; cdr3_nt: TGTGCCAGCAGCCCTGGGACGGGGGGCAGCGAGACCCAGTACTTC; cdr3_aa: CASSPGTGGSETQYF
d_call: .; j_call: TRBJ2-3; clone_size: .; v_call: TRBV6-5; cdr3_nt: TGTGCCAGCAGTGGGGGGCGCACAGATACGCAGTATTTT; cdr3_aa: CASSGGRTDTQYF
d_call: .; j_call: TRBJ2-1; clone_size: once; v_call: TRBV7-8; cdr3_nt: TGTGCCAGCAGCTTAATCATCTACAATGAGCAGTTCTTC; cdr3_aa: CASSLIIYNEQFF
d_call: .; j_call: TRBJ1-5; clone_size: .; v_call: TRBV6-1; cdr3_nt: TGTGCCAGCAGTGAATGGGGAGATGAGGGAGCTTGGCAGCCCCAGCATTTT; cdr3_aa: CASSEWGDEGAWQPQHF
d_call: .; j_call: TRBJ2-3; clone_size: .; v_call: TRBV28; cdr3_nt: TGTGCCAGCAGTTTGAGACCGGGACTGAACACAGATACGCAGTATTTT; cdr3_aa: CASSLRPGLNTDTQYF
d_call: TRBD1; j_call: TRBJ1-5; clone_size: .; v_call: TRBV4-1; cdr3_nt: TGCGCCAGCAGCCAGGGCCAAGGACAGGTCAATCAGCCCCAGCATTTT; cdr3_aa: CASSQGQGQVNQPQHF
d_call: TRBD2; j_call: TRBJ2-7; clone_size: .; v_call: TRBV7-6; cdr3_nt: TGTGCCAGCAGCCCAGGAGCGGGAGGTTCGACCTACGAGCAGTACTTC; cdr3_aa: CASSPGAGGSTYEQYF
d_call: TRBD2; j_call: TRBJ2-1; clone_size: .; v_call: TRBV19; cdr3_nt: TGTGCCAGTAGTGCGAGCGGGAGGAACTACAATGAGCAGTTCTTC; cdr3_aa: CASSASGRNYNEQFF
d_call: .; j_call: TRBJ1-1; clone_size: .; v_call: TRBV10-2; cdr3_nt: TGCGCCAGCAGTAGCAAGAACACTGAAGCTTTCTTT; cdr3_aa: CASSSKNTEAFF
d_call: TRBD2; j_call: TRBJ2-7; clone_size: .; v_call: TRBV4-1; cdr3_nt: TGCGCCAGCAGCCAAGGTTATAGCGGGAGGACCTACGAGCAGTACTTC; cdr3_aa: CASSQGYSGRTYEQYF
d_call: TRBD1; j_call: TRBJ2-1; clone_size: .; v_call: TRBV9; cdr3_nt: TGTGCCAGCAGCGCGGGACAGGTCGGTGAGCAGTTCTTC; cdr3_aa: CASSAGQVGEQFF
d_call: .; j_call: TRBJ1-2; clone_size: .; v_call: TRBV5-1; cdr3_nt: TGCGCCAGCAGCTTGGAAAAGGGGCACTATGGCTACACCTTC; cdr3_aa: CASSLEKGHYGYTF
d_call: .; j_call: TRBJ2-2; clone_size: .; v_call: TRBV4-1; cdr3_nt: TGCGCCAGCAGCCAAGTGGGGCGGACGAACACCGGGGAGCTGTTTTTT; cdr3_aa: CASSQVGRTNTGELFF
d_call: .; j_call: TRBJ1-1; clone_size: .; v_call: TRBV7-7; cdr3_nt: TGTGCTAGCAGCTCCGGTTGGAACACTGAAGCTTTCTTT; cdr3_aa: CASSSGWNTEAFF
d_call: TRBD2; j_call: TRBJ2-7; clone_size: .; v_call: TRBV5-5; cdr3_nt: TGTGCCAGCAGCGCCACTCCGGGACTAGCGGGACCCTACGAGCAGTACTTC; cdr3_aa: CASSATPGLAGPYEQYF
d_call: .; j_call: TRBJ2-7; clone_size: .; v_call: TRBV19; cdr3_nt: TGTGCCAGTAGTATGGAATTCTTAGGATACGAGCAGTACTTC; cdr3_aa: CASSMEFLGYEQYF
d_call: TRBD2; j_call: TRBJ2-1; clone_size: .; v_call: TRBV15; cdr3_nt: TGTGCCACCAGCACAGCGGGAGTGGTCGATGAGCAGTTCTTC; cdr3_aa: CATSTAGVVDEQFF
d_call: .; j_call: TRBJ2-7; clone_size: .; v_call: TRBV27; cdr3_nt: TGTGCCAGCAGTTTACCCTTACAGGAGCCGAGCTCCTACGAGCAGTACTTC; cdr3_aa: CASSLPLQEPSSYEQYF
d_call: .; j_call: TRBJ2-5; clone_size: .; v_call: TRBV28; cdr3_nt: TGTGCCAGCAGTTTCGGAACGGGAGTCGAGACCCAGTACTTC; cdr3_aa: CASSFGTGVETQYF
d_call: .; j_call: TRBJ2-3; clone_size: .; v_call: TRBV30; cdr3_nt: TGTGCCTGGAGTCAGTTTGCGGGGAGAACAGATACGCAGTATTTT; cdr3_aa: CAWSQFAGRTDTQYF
d_call: .; j_call: TRBJ2-7; clone_size: .; v_call: TRBV28; cdr3_nt: TGTGCCAGCAGTTGGAGCTACGAGCAGTACTTC; cdr3_aa: CASSWSYEQYF
d_call: .; j_call: TRBJ2-2; clone_size: .; v_call: TRBV7-3; cdr3_nt: TGTGCCAGCAGCCCCTCGGCCGGGGAGCTGTTTTTT; cdr3_aa: CASSPSAGELFF
d_call: .; j_call: TRBJ2-7; clone_size: .; v_call: TRBV6-6; cdr3_nt: TGTGCCAGCAGTTTCGACAGGGAGGCCTACGAGCAGTACTTC; cdr3_aa: CASSFDREAYEQYF
d_call: TRBD1; j_call: TRBJ1-1; clone_size: .; v_call: TRBV4-3; cdr3_nt: TGCGCCAGCAGCCCTTGGACAGGGGGTAACACTGAAGCTTTCTTT; cdr3_aa: CASSPWTGGNTEAFF
d_call: TRBD1; j_call: TRBJ2-7; clone_size: .; v_call: TRBV7-6; cdr3_nt: TGTGCCAGCAGCTCCCCTTCCGGGACAGGGGTCGAGCAGTACTTC; cdr3_aa: CASSSPSGTGVEQYF
d_call: TRBD1; j_call: TRBJ1-5; clone_size: .; v_call: TRBV28; cdr3_nt: TGTGCCAGCATAAAGGAAGGGGGCCCCTCCAATCAGCCCCAGCATTTT; cdr3_aa: CASIKEGGPSNQPQHF
d_call: .; j_call: TRBJ2-1; clone_size: once; v_call: TRBV25-1; cdr3_nt: TGTGCCAGCAGTGCTACAGACAGCTCCTACAATGAGCAGTTCTTC; cdr3_aa: CASSATDSSYNEQFF
d_call: .; j_call: TRBJ1-2; clone_size: .; v_call: TRBV15; cdr3_nt: TGTGCCACCAGTCCGGGGCTTTTGTCTGGCTACACCTTC; cdr3_aa: CATSPGLLSGYTF
d_call: .; j_call: TRBJ2-7; clone_size: .; v_call: TRBV4-1; cdr3_nt: TGCGCCAGCAGCCAAGATGGGTACGAACCATACGAGCAGTACTTC; cdr3_aa: CASSQDGYEPYEQYF
d_call: TRBD1; j_call: TRBJ2-7; clone_size: .; v_call: TRBV19; cdr3_nt: TGTGCCAGTAGGGCCCGGGACAGGCTATACTACGAGCAGTACTTC; cdr3_aa: CASRARDRLYYEQYF
d_call: TRBD1; j_call: TRBJ1-2; clone_size: .; v_call: TRBV28; cdr3_nt: TGTGCCAGCAATATAGACAGGGTCCATGGCTACACCTTC; cdr3_aa: CASNIDRVHGYTF
d_call: .; j_call: TRBJ1-2; clone_size: .; v_call: TRBV19; cdr3_nt: TGTGCCAGTAGTATCGGCGGCGGCTATGGCTACACCTTC; cdr3_aa: CASSIGGGYGYTF
d_call: .; j_call: TRBJ1-2; clone_size: .; v_call: TRBV19; cdr3_nt: TGTGCCAGTAGTATGCAGCAGGGTTTCGATGGCTACACCTTC; cdr3_aa: CASSMQQGFDGYTF
d_call: .; j_call: TRBJ2-1; clone_size: .; v_call: TRBV6-1; cdr3_nt: TGTGCCAGCACTGAGTCGTATGGGTCGCATGAGCAGTTCTTC; cdr3_aa: CASTESYGSHEQFF
d_call: .; j_call: TRBJ2-1; clone_size: .; v_call: TRBV6-5; cdr3_nt: TGTGCCAGCAGTTACTCACAGGGTCTAAATGAGCAGTTCTTC; cdr3_aa: CASSYSQGLNEQFF
d_call: TRBD2; j_call: TRBJ2-7; clone_size: .; v_call: TRBV14; cdr3_nt: TGTGCCAGCAGCCCCGGGGGGCTAGCGGGAGTCCGTGTCGAGCAGTACTTC; cdr3_aa: CASSPGGLAGVRVEQYF
d_call: .; j_call: TRBJ2-7; clone_size: .; v_call: TRBV15; cdr3_nt: TGTGCCGGAACCTGGTGTAAGGGGGGATACGAGCAGTACTTC; cdr3_aa: CAGTWCKGGYEQYF
d_call: .; j_call: TRBJ2-3; clone_size: .; v_call: TRBV6-5; cdr3_nt: TGTGCCAGCAATGTTGGGAATACGCAGTATTTT; cdr3_aa: CASNVGNTQYF
d_call: TRBD2; j_call: TRBJ2-1; clone_size: .; v_call: TRBV6-1; cdr3_nt: TGTGCCAGCAGTGATATACTAGCGGGATCCAATGAGCAGTTCTTC; cdr3_aa: CASSDILAGSNEQFF
d_call: TRBD1; j_call: TRBJ1-2; clone_size: once; v_call: TRBV14; cdr3_nt: TGTGCCAGCAGCGGGACAGGGATGGGCTACACCTTC; cdr3_aa: CASSGTGMGYTF
d_call: TRBD1; j_call: TRBJ2-3; clone_size: .; v_call: TRBV28; cdr3_nt: TGTGCCAGCTCCCCGAGGACAGGCGGGACAGATACGCAGTATTTT; cdr3_aa: CASSPRTGGTDTQYF
d_call: TRBD2; j_call: TRBJ2-3; clone_size: .; v_call: TRBV5-4; cdr3_nt: TGTGCCAGCAGCCCGAGACTAGCGACGAACACAGATACGCAGTATTTT; cdr3_aa: CASSPRLATNTDTQYF
d_call: TRBD1; j_call: TRBJ1-5; clone_size: .; v_call: TRBV27; cdr3_nt: TGTGCCAGCAGAGTGGGACAGACCCTGAATCAGCCCCAGCATTTT; cdr3_aa: CASRVGQTLNQPQHF
d_call: .; j_call: TRBJ2-1; clone_size: .; v_call: TRBV5-6; cdr3_nt: TGTGCCAGCAGCCAGGACCGCTACAATGAGCAGTTCTTC; cdr3_aa: CASSQDRYNEQFF
d_call: .; j_call: TRBJ2-5; clone_size: once; v_call: TRBV7-7; cdr3_nt: TGTGCTAGCAGCTTGCAGGGTAGGCGCCAAGAGACCCAGTACTTC; cdr3_aa: CASSLQGRRQETQYF
d_call: .; j_call: TRBJ2-7; clone_size: .; v_call: TRBV28; cdr3_nt: TGTGCCAGCAGCTTAGGGGGATACGAGCAGTACTTC; cdr3_aa: CASSLGGYEQYF